One sample yielded the 27 T cell receptor beta chains listed below, sequenced in a study of T cells in pancreatic ductal adenocarcinoma. TCRdb keeps only in-frame clones here, not all; method: immunoSEQ multiplex PCR. Found here are 97,000 or so clones, nearly 95% of them singletons; the top ten hold 3.1%. No neoadjuvant therapy was given to the selected pancreatic ductal adenocarcinoma patients before their surgery. Source material: PBMCs. The receptors derive from a human donor with pancreatic ductal adenocarcinoma.

V is TRBV18 and J is TRBJ2-7; 10 bases align to TRBD1. The CDR3 runs 15 residues. The junction had 2 bases not matched to a gene; V was cut back by 1 base and J by 2 bases. From germline, CDR1 is KGHSH and CDR2 LQKENI. The CDR3: CASSPLGQGAYEQYF. The CDR3 nucleotides read TGTGCCAGCTCACCACTCGGACAGGGGGCCTACGAGCAGTACTTC. The full variable domain, with the rest looked up from reference TRBV18 and TRBJ2-7, is NAGVMQNPRHLVRRRGQEARLRCSPMKGHSHVYWYRQLPEEGLKFMVYLQKENIIDESGMPKERFSAEFPKEGPSILRIQQVVRGDSAAYFCASSPLGQGAYEQYFGPGTRLTVT.

The V gene is TRBV18, the J gene TRBJ2-7; 11 nucleotides align to TRBD2. CDR1 KGHSH and CDR2 LQKENI come from the germline V gene. CDR3 length equals 16 residues. V lost 6 bases to trimming and J lost 3 bases; unmatched junction nucleotides: 10. The CDR3 nucleotides read TGTGCCAGCTCCGGGGGACTAGCGGTTTCCTACTACGAGCAGTACTTC. It specifies CASSGGLAVSYYEQYF.

The chain has TRBV15 and TRBJ2-3; D uncertain. The CDR3 is made up of 13 amino acids. CDR1 and CDR2 (germline): LNHNV, YYDKDF (reference sequence). Trimming removed 1 base from V and 6 bases from J, with 8 bases in between. CDR3 DNA sequence: TGTGCCACCAGCAGAGTTCCCTCGGATACGCAGTATTTT. This gives the protein CATSRVPSDTQYF.

The V call is TRBV10-1, the J call TRBJ2-2, with TRBD2 matching over 8 bases. Trimming removed 2 bases from V and 2 bases from J; junction bases left unmatched: 4. The CDR3 is 16 amino acids. The germline V gene has CDR1 WNHNN and CDR2 SYGVQD (reference sequence). This CDR3 reads CASSEQTSGNTGELFF. The CDR3 DNA sequence: TGCGCCAGCAGTGAGCAAACTAGCGGTAACACCGGGGAGCTGTTTTTT.

J is TRBJ1-1 and V is TRBV30, with a weak D call TRBD1 (5 bases). The CDR3 covers 14 residues. With 2 bases removed from V and 2 bases from J, the gap between germline ends came to 12 bases. Germline V gene lookup returns CDR1 GTSNPN and CDR2 SVGIG (reference sequence). CDR3 bases: TGTGCCTGGAGTCATGGACAACCAAACACTGAAGCTTTCTTT. Protein product: CAWSHGQPNTEAFF.

This sequence joins TRBV6-1 and TRBJ2-2; tentative D call: TRBD1 (6 bases). The V gene lost 5 bases and the J gene lost 4 bases, with 14 bases spanning the gap. Per germline, CDR1 MNHNS and CDR2 SASEGT. This CDR3 is built from 15 residues. The CDR3 reads CASSLFTGSTGELFF. DNA for the CDR3: TGTGCCAGCAGTTTATTTACAGGGAGCACCGGGGAGCTGTTTTTT.

This clone was seen a few times. This chain uses TRBV7-2 with TRBJ2-7, with 7 bases identical to TRBD1. CDR1 is SGHTA, CDR2 FQGNSA, per germline. Trimming took 6 bases from V and 3 from J; bases not matched to a gene: 8. The CDR3 runs 14 residues. As DNA, the CDR3 is TGTGCCAGCAGTCAGGGGGTAGGGTTCTACGAGCAGTACTTC. It specifies CASSQGVGFYEQYF.

CDR3 region: CASSLFQTGTDTQYF. The CDR3 DNA reads as TGCGCCAGCAGCCTCTTCCAAACAGGGACAGATACGCAGTATTTT. This chain uses TRBV4-1 with TRBJ2-3; tentative D call: TRBD1 (6 bases). The V and J ends lost 4 bases and 3 bases respectively, with 14 bases between them. This CDR3 is built from 15 residues. Germline CDR1 MGHRA, CDR2 YSYEKL.

This chain uses TRBV2 with TRBJ1-1, with D uncertain. Trimming shortened V by 6 bases and J by 1 base, and 12 bases separated the two germline ends. This CDR3 is built from 14 residues. CDR1 is SNHLY and CDR2 is FYNNEI in the germline V gene. The CDR3, as DNA: TGTGCCAGCAGCCTCGAGAGTTGGAACACTGAAGCTTTCTTT. Encoded protein: CASSLESWNTEAFF.

This clone was recorded once. The chain recombines TRBV29-1 with TRBJ2-7, with 10 bases matching TRBD2. There are 13 residues in the CDR3. After removal of 7 bases from V and 4 bases from J, the junction contained 7 bases not matched to a gene. Per germline, CDR1 SQVTM and CDR2 ANQGSEA. The CDR3 spells CSGWTSGTYEQYF. CDR3 DNA sequence: TGCAGCGGATGGACTAGCGGCACGTACGAGCAGTACTTC.

This chain uses TRBV2 with TRBJ1-5, with D unresolved. The CDR3 contains 14 residues. Germline V gives CDR1 SNHLY, CDR2 FYNNEI. V was trimmed by 0 bases and J by 5 bases, leaving 8 bases between them. CDR3 sequence reads: CASSEAVQYQPQHF. DNA of the CDR3: TGTGCCAGCAGTGAAGCGGTACAGTATCAGCCCCAGCATTTT.

The chain is built from TRBV28 and TRBJ1-1, with D possibly being TRBD1 (6 bases). The V and J ends lost 7 bases and 4 bases respectively, with 22 bases between them. Germline assignment: CDR1 MDHEN and CDR2 SYDVKM. The CDR3 has 16 residues. For the CDR3, the DNA is TGTGCCAGCACCCTAGGGGGGGCAGGGCTGTTCACTGAAGCTTTCTTT. The encoded protein is CASTLGGAGLFTEAFF.

This rearrangement joins TRBV6-5 to TRBJ2-5, with 7 nucleotides matching TRBD2. Germline assignment: CDR1 MNHEY and CDR2 SVGAGI. Trimming at V came to 6 bases and at J to 2 bases, leaving 6 bases not matched to a gene. The CDR3 is 14 amino acids. CDR3 sequence (DNA): TGTGCCAGCAGAACCGGGACTACTCAAGAGACCCAGTACTTC. Translated, it gives CASRTGTTQETQYF.

This rearrangement joins TRBV7-9 to TRBJ1-1; D is unresolved. This CDR3 is 11 amino acids long. Trimming took off 5 bases at V and 7 bases at J, with 8 bases between the two ends. Per germline, CDR1 SEHNR and CDR2 FQNEAQ (reference sequence). In DNA, the CDR3 is TGTGCCAGCAGCCCCAGTCTTGAAGCTTTCTTT. Residues: CASSPSLEAFF.

This clone was seen once. V and J are TRBV4-3 and TRBJ2-2; 12 bases fit TRBD2. Germline V gives CDR1 LGHNA, CDR2 YSLEER. The CDR3 loop spans 18 amino acids. V dropped 0 bases and J dropped 7; count of bases not matched to a gene: 9. CDR3 sequence reads: CASSQESSGRADGGELFF. CDR3 sequence (DNA): TGCGCCAGCAGCCAAGAGTCTAGCGGGAGGGCCGATGGCGGGGAGCTGTTTTTT.

The gene calls are TRBV7-9 and TRBJ2-1; TRBD1 aligns across 10 bases. This CDR3 contains 16 residues. After removal of 5 bases from V and 5 bases from J, the junction contained 9 bases not matched to a gene. Germline CDR1 and CDR2: SEHNR and FQNEAQ (reference sequence). CDR3 in DNA: TGTGCCAGCAGCACACCGGGACAGGGGCCTAACAATGAGCAGTTCTTC. Protein product: CASSTPGQGPNNEQFF.

CDR3 DNA: TGTGCCAGCAGTTTATTGGAGTTAACGTACTTC. Encoded protein: CASSLLELTYF. This chain uses TRBV28 with TRBJ2-7; D ambiguous. V gave up 1 base and J gave up 12 bases, with 10 bases separating them. From germline, CDR1 is MDHEN and CDR2 SYDVKM. The CDR3 extends over 11 amino acids.

This clone was found a few times. Its ends do not fully match the called genes, so a read error is possible. V usage is TRBV5-8 and J usage is TRBJ2-7; 10 bases are a match to TRBD2. Germline V gene data show CDR1 as SGHTS and CDR2 as YDEGEE. The CDR3 has 17 residues. CDR3 sequence (DNA): TGCGCCAGCAGCCAAGAGGGAGCTAGCGGGAGTATCGACGAGCAGTACTTC. Protein: CASSQEGASGSIDEQYF.

The chain has TRBV6-6 and TRBJ1-3; 11 bases map to TRBD1. The germline gives CDR1 MNHNY, CDR2 SVGAGI (reference sequence). The V and J ends lost 7 bases and 3 bases, in that order; junction bases with no gene match: 5. The CDR3 runs to 15 residues. The CDR3 region has the DNA TGTGCCAGCATTGGGGACAGGGGGTTTGGAAACACCATATATTTT. Encoded protein: CASIGDRGFGNTIYF.

The V and J genes are TRBV5-6 and TRBJ2-7, with D tentatively TRBD1 (8 bases). The CDR3 runs 13 residues. Germline loops: CDR1 SGHDT, CDR2 YYEEEE. V lost 4 bases and J 5 bases, leaving 13 bases between the germline ends. The CDR3 reads CASSITGGDEQYF. The CDR3 DNA follows: TGTGCCAGCAGCATAACAGGGGGGGACGAGCAGTACTTC.

This clone was found once. The J gene is TRBJ2-1, the V gene TRBV18; D not resolved. Trimming took off 2 bases at V and 8 bases at J, with 13 bases between the two ends. Per germline, CDR1 KGHSH and CDR2 LQKENI. The length of the CDR3 is 14 residues. CDR3 protein: CASSPSLESDEQFF. CDR3 coding DNA: TGTGCCAGCTCACCAAGTCTAGAGAGCGATGAGCAGTTCTTC.

The chain joins TRBV5-6 to TRBJ2-5; a weak D match, TRBD2 (6 bases). The length of the CDR3 is 18 residues. Germline V gene sequence: CDR1 SGHDT, CDR2 YYEEEE. Trimming pared 5 bases from V and 1 base from J, leaving 24 bases between. CDR3 DNA sequence: TGTGCCAGCAGTCCGGGGGATAGCGCTTGGGGGATCCAAGAGACCCAGTACTTC. The encoded protein is CASSPGDSAWGIQETQYF. Drawing the rest from reference TRBV5-6 and TRBJ2-5, the complete variable domain is DAGVTQSPTHLIKTRGQQVTLRCSPKSGHDTVSWYQQALGQGPQFIFQYYEEEERQRGNFPDRFSGHQFPNYSSELNVNALLLGDSALYLCASSPGDSAWGIQETQYFGPGTRLLVL.

The V call is TRBV5-1, the J call TRBJ1-5, with TRBD1 matching over 7 bases. V shed 4 bases, J shed 5 bases, and the junction held 6 bases outside the gene matches. CDR1 and CDR2 (germline): SGHRS, YFSETQ. The CDR3 has 14 amino acids. CDR3 bases: TGCGCCAGCAGCCCGGGGACAGAACATCAGCCCCAGCATTTT. The encoded protein is CASSPGTEHQPQHF.

This chain uses TRBV6-1 with TRBJ2-5, with 7 bases lining up with TRBD2. This CDR3 has 13 residues. Germline V CDR1 and CDR2: MNHNS, SASEGT. J gave up 2 bases and V 5 bases, and 2 bases lay outside the gene matches. The CDR3 reads CASSRDYQETQYF. In nucleotides, the CDR3 is TGTGCCAGCAGTAGGGACTATCAAGAGACCCAGTACTTC.

This clone was detected only a few times. The chain has TRBV28 and TRBJ1-2; D unclear. The V gene's germline CDR1 is MDHEN and CDR2 SYDVKM. Trimming took off 10 bases at V and 1 base at J, with 16 bases between the two ends. The length of the CDR3 is 14 residues. Written as DNA, the CDR3 is TGTGCCACGCACGCGGGCGGGAGTAACTATGGCTACACCTTC. Its translation: CATHAGGSNYGYTF.

The chain combines TRBV7-6 with TRBJ2-5; 9 bases fit TRBD2. V gave up 3 bases and J gave up 5 bases; unmatched junction bases: 7. This CDR3 spans 15 amino acids. Germline V gene lookup returns CDR1 SGHVS and CDR2 FNYEAQ. The chain's CDR3 is CASSLGLAETETQYF. Written as DNA, the CDR3 is TGTGCCAGCAGCTTGGGACTAGCCGAAACCGAGACCCAGTACTTC.

This clone was found once. V gene TRBV27 combines with J gene TRBJ2-2, with D maybe TRBD2 (6 bases). The CDR3 runs 14 residues. Trimming pared 8 bases from V and 1 base from J, leaving 11 bases between. Germline V gene sequence: CDR1 MNHEY, CDR2 SMNVEV (reference sequence). The CDR3 region is CASSRTMNTGELFF. In DNA form, the CDR3 reads TGTGCCAGCTCGCGGACTATGAACACCGGGGAGCTGTTTTTT.